Sequencing of this TCR beta chain was carried out in a study of somatic mutations in cytotoxic T cells in rheumatoid arthritis. Germline V gives CDR1 MNHNS, CDR2 SASEGT. The germline V and J ends were trimmed by 2 bases and 0 bases, with 8 bases remaining between them. This CDR3 region has 16 residues. Repertoires were generated with immunoSEQ multiplex PCR, while TCRdb's copy carries only in-frame clones and drops some. The table lists 15,000 to 20,000 clones, roughly four fifths of them singletons, with about 17% in the top ten. This clone was counted only a few times. The sequence derives from a woman between 50 and 59 years old with rheumatoid arthritis. Source material: CD8+ T cells sorted from blood. The chain links TRBV6-1 to TRBJ1-6; no reliable D call. The DNA of the CDR3 is TGTGCCAGCAGTGAACAGGCGGCCTCCTATAATTCACCCCTCCACTTT. It is translated as CASSEQAASYNSPLHF.